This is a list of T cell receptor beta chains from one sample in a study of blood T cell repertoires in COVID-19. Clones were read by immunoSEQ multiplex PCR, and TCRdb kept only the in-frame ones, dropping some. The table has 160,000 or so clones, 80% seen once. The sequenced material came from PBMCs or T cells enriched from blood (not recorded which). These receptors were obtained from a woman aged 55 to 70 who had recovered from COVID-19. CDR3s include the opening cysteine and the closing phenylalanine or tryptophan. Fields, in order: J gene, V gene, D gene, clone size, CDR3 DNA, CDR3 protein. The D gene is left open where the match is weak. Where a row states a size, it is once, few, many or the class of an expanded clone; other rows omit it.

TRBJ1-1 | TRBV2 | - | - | TGTGCCACCCAACGACAGCCCCAGAACACTGAAGCTTTCTTT | CATQRQPQNTEAFF
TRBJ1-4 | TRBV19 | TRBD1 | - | TGTGCCAGTAGCGACAGGGGAGGCACTAATGAAAAACTGTTTTTT | CASSDRGGTNEKLFF
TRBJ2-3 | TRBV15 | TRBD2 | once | TGTGCCACCAGCAGCGTAGCGGGAGTCACAGATACGCAGTATTTT | CATSSVAGVTDTQYF
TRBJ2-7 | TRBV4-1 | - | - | TGCGCCAGCAGCCAAGATGGCAGGTCCACCTACGAGCAGTACTTC | CASSQDGRSTYEQYF
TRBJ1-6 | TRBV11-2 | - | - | TGTGCCAGCGGAGTGGGGGGGCAGGGGAATTCACCCCTCCACTTT | CASGVGGQGNSPLHF
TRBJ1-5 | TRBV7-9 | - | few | TGTGCCAGCAGCTTAGCCTCTAGCAATCAGCCCCAGCATTTT | CASSLASSNQPQHF
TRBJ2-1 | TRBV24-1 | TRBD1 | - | TGTGCCACCAGTGATCCTTCGACAGGGATGGGGTTGGAGCAGTTCTTC | CATSDPSTGMGLEQFF
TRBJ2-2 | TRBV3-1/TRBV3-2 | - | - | TGTGCCAGCAGCCACGTTATTACCGGGGAGCTGTTTTTT | CASSHVITGELFF
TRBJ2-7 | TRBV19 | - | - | TGTGCCAGTCGTAGCAGGGGGGCTCCCGAGCAGTACTTC | CASRSRGAPEQYF
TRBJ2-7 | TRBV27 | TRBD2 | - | TGTGCCAGCAGGGGGACTAGCGGGGGTTACGAGCAGTACTTC | CASRGTSGGYEQYF
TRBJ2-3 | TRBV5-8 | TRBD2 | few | TGTGCCAGCAGCTTGGGGTCTAGCGGGAGCACAGATACGCAGTATTTT | CASSLGSSGSTDTQYF
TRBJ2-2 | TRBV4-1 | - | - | TGCGCCAGCAGCCAGGAACAGGACACCGGGGAGCTGTTTTTT | CASSQEQDTGELFF
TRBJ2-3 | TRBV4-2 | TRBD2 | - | TGTGCCAGCAGCCAAGAAGGTGGCGGGGAGGGGACAGATACGCAGTATTTT | CASSQEGGGEGTDTQYF